This passage covers 10 T cell receptor beta chains from one sample sequenced in a study of T cell repertoires in cytomegalovirus infection (dated by TCRdb to between 2018 and 2021). Reads for this sample came from an Illumina HiSeq 1500. TCRdb reworked the public reads: Q25 trimming with fastp, MiXCR clone assembly, productive beta chains retained. When rows share a CDR3 protein, they turn into one entry using the most common DNA and genes. This sample holds 200,000 to 300,000 distinct CDR3 sequences; 9% to 15% were observed only once. The top ten clones comprise 1.5% to 2% of the sample. Sequenced: PBMCs. All receptors come from a human donor in good health (CMV status not recorded). Some clones in this sample may be carry-over from other donors' samples.

CDR3 sequence reads: CAISESGDRGQIPKQYF. CDR3 DNA sequence: TGTGCCATCAGTGAGTCCGGGGACAGGGGGCAAATCCCCAAGCAGTACTTC. This rearrangement joins TRBV10-3 to TRBJ2-7; TRBD1 matches at 12 bases. The CDR3 contains 17 residues. The germline V gene has CDR1 ENHRY and CDR2 SYGVKD. With 0 bases clipped from V and 8 bases from J, the junction kept 11 bases outside the gene matches.

This chain connects TRBV7-3 to TRBJ2-3; 7 bases are shared with TRBD1. Germline CDR1 reads SGHTA; CDR2 reads FQGTGA. V lost 6 bases to trimming and J lost 5 bases; unmatched junction nucleotides: 11. The CDR3 covers 15 residues. CDR3 in amino acids: CASSRYAGTEDTQYF. CDR3 sequence (DNA): TGTGCCAGCAGTCGTTACGCCGGGACAGAAGATACGCAGTATTTT.

Ten or more counts support this clonotype. This chain uses TRBV7-9 with TRBJ1-5; 12 bases map to TRBD1. The germline V gene has CDR1 SEHNR and CDR2 FQNEAQ (reference sequence). This CDR3 has 18 residues. The V and J ends lost 0 bases and 4 bases, in that order; junction bases with no gene match: 7. The CDR3 coding sequence is TGTGCCAGCAGCTTAGCAGGGACAGGGGGCCCGTGGAATCAGCCCCAGCATTTT. Amino acid sequence: CASSLAGTGGPWNQPQHF.

This clonotype appeared a few times. J is TRBJ1-5 and V is TRBV6-2 or TRBV6-3; 11 bases fit TRBD1. Germline loops: CDR1 MNHEY, CDR2 SVGEGT. V gave up 6 bases and J gave up 7 bases; unmatched junction bases: 5. CDR3 length equals 14 residues. The CDR3 nucleotides read TGTGCCAGCAGGCGGACAGGGGGCGAGCAGCCCCAGCATTTT. It yields the protein CASRRTGGEQPQHF.

The sample holds many counts of this clonotype. The chain has TRBV7-2 and TRBJ1-2; 8 positions match TRBD1. Losses at the gene ends were 3 bases for V and 8 bases for J; bases not matched to a gene: 23. The CDR3 is 19 residues long. Germline-derived CDR1 and CDR2 are SGHTA and FQGNSA. For the CDR3, the DNA is TGTGCCAGCAGCTTCGGACAGGGCGGATCGTTAACTGATTCAATGGGCTACACCTTC. Amino acid sequence: CASSFGQGGSLTDSMGYTF.

This clonotype was found many times. This chain links TRBV7-2 with TRBJ2-2; D uncertain. Germline V gene data show CDR1 as SGHTA and CDR2 as FQGNSA. V was clipped by 0 bases and J by 4 bases, with 9 bases between them. The CDR3 runs to 15 residues. The CDR3 DNA sequence: TGTGCCAGCAGCTTAGCGATCCAAGGCACCGGGGAGCTGTTTTTT. Amino acids: CASSLAIQGTGELFF.

This clonotype has at least ten counts. The V and J genes are TRBV7-2 and TRBJ1-6; D gene uncertain. There are 15 residues in the CDR3. V was pared by 5 bases and J by 5 bases, with 13 bases between. The germline V gene has CDR1 SGHTA and CDR2 FQGNSA. The CDR3 sequence: CASSPPLVHNSPLHF. CDR3 in DNA: TGTGCCAGCAGCCCCCCCCTAGTTCATAATTCACCCCTCCACTTT.

This clonotype was recorded at least ten times. The V and J genes are TRBV11-1 and TRBJ1-1; D is unresolved. This CDR3 contains 12 residues. The ends were cut back, 1 base at V and 6 bases at J, with 6 bases in the middle. CDR1 SGHAT and CDR2 FQDESV come from the germline V gene (reference sequence). The CDR3 sequence: CASSLVIAEAFF. The CDR3 region has the DNA TGTGCCAGCAGCTTAGTTATCGCTGAAGCTTTCTTT.

A few counts support this clonotype. This chain connects TRBV6-2 or TRBV6-3 to TRBJ1-1; D gene ambiguous. Germline CDR1 reads MNHEY; CDR2 reads SVGEGT. V gave up 5 bases and J gave up 4 bases, with 5 bases separating them. This CDR3 has 11 amino acids. CDR3 sequence (DNA): TGTGCCAGCAGTCCGGGCACTGAAGCTTTCTTT. It specifies CASSPGTEAFF.

Many counts were recorded for this clonotype. V gene TRBV7-2 combines with J gene TRBJ1-3; D remains ambiguous. With 2 bases removed from V and 11 bases from J, the gap between germline ends came to 13 bases. This CDR3 has 13 amino acids. CDR1 is SGHTA, CDR2 FQGNSA, per germline. The CDR3 DNA follows: TGTGCCAGCAGCTTATCAGGCAAAGAGGCCATATATTTT. Its protein is CASSLSGKEAIYF.